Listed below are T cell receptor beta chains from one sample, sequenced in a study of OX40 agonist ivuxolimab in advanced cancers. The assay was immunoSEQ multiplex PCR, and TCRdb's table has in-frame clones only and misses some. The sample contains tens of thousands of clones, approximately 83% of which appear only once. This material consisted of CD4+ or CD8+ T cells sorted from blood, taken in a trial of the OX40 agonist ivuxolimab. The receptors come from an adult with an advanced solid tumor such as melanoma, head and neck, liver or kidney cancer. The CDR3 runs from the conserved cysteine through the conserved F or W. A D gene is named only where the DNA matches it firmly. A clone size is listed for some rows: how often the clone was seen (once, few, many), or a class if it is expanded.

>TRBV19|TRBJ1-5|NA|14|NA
TGTGCCAGTATCCCCGGGAATAGCAATCAGCCCCAGCATTTT
CASIPGNSNQPQHF
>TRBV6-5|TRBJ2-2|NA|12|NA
TGTGCCAGCAGTTACTCGCGTGGGGAGCTGTTTTTT
CASSYSRGELFF
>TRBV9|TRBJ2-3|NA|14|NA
TGTGCCAGCAGCGTAGCCGGAGCCACAGATACGCAGTATTTT
CASSVAGATDTQYF
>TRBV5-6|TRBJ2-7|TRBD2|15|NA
TGTGCCAGCAGCCCCCGACTAGCGGGACCCTACGAGCAGTACTTC
CASSPRLAGPYEQYF
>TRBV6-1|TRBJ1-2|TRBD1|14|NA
TGTGCCAGCACCTCAGGGGACAGGTCCCATGGCTACACCTTC
CASTSGDRSHGYTF
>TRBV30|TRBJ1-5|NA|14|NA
TGTGCCTGGAGTTGGGAGGGCGGCAATCAGCCCCAGCATTTT
CAWSWEGGNQPQHF
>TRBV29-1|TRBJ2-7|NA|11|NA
TGCAGCGCGCGGACGGGCTACGAGCAGTACTTC
CSARTGYEQYF
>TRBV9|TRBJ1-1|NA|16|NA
TGTGCCAGCAGCGTAGAGGCGACTTTTATGAACACTGAAGCTTTCTTT
CASSVEATFMNTEAFF
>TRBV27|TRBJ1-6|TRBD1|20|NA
TGTGCCAGCAGTTTATCGGCCTCGGGACAGGGCCCATACTATAATTCACCCCTCCACTTT
CASSLSASGQGPYYNSPLHF
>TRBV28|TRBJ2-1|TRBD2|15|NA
TGTGCCAGCAGAGTCCCGGGACTAGCGGGGGAGCCCCGGTTCTTC
CASRVPGLAGEPRFF
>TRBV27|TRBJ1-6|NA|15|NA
TGTGCCAGCAGTTTCGACAGCTATGGGAATTCACCCCTCCACTTT
CASSFDSYGNSPLHF
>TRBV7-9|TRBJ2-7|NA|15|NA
TGTGCCAGCAGCCCCCCGGGACCGACCACCTACGAGCAGTACTTC
CASSPPGPTTYEQYF
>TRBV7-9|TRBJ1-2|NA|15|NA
TGTGCCAGCAGCCCGATTGGGAATAGACACTATGGCTACACCTTC
CASSPIGNRHYGYTF
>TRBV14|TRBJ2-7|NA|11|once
TGTGCCAGCAGCCTATCCTACGAGCAGTACTTC
CASSLSYEQYF
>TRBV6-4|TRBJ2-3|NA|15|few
TGTGCCAGCAGTGAGTCGCAGGCAGGGGTGGATACGCAGTATTTT
CASSESQAGVDTQYF
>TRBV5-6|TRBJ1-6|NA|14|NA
TGTGCCAGCAGCTTAGGAGGGATTAATTCACCCCTCCACTTT
CASSLGGINSPLHF
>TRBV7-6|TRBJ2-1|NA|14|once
TGTGCCAGCAGCTTCGGGACAAGCTACAATGAGCAGTTCTTC
CASSFGTSYNEQFF
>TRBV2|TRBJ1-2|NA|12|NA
TGTGCCAGCAACGCGGAGGGCTATGGCTACACCTTC
CASNAEGYGYTF
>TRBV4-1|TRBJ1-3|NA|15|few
TGCGCCAGCAGCCTCATCGGGGGTTCTGGAAACACCATATATTTT
CASSLIGGSGNTIYF
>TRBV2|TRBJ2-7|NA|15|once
TGTGCCAGCAGTGCTTCGACAGGCCTCCTCTACGAGCAGTACTTC
CASSASTGLLYEQYF
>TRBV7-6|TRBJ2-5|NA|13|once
TGTGCCAGCAGCTTAGGCTCCTCGGGGACCCAGTACTTC
CASSLGSSGTQYF
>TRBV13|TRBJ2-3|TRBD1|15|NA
TGTGCCAGCAGCGGCAGGACAGGGTTATCAGATACGCAGTATTTT
CASSGRTGLSDTQYF
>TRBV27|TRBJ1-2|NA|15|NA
TGTGCCAGCAGTAGCCTCGGGGGGGCTCTTTATGGCTACACCTTC
CASSSLGGALYGYTF
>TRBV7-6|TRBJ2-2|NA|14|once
TGTGCCAGCAGCTTAGACCTTTTTTCCGGGGAGCTGTTTTTT
CASSLDLFSGELFF
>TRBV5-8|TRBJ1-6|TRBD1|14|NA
TGTGCCAGCAGCATCGGACAGGGTCGGAGGCCCCTCCACTTT
CASSIGQGRRPLHF
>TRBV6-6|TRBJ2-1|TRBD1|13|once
TGTGCCAGCAGTCCGACAGGGTACAATGAGCAGTTCTTC
CASSPTGYNEQFF
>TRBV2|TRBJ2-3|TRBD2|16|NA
TGTGCCAGCAAGTGGACTAGCGGGTATATCACAGATACGCAGTATTTT
CASKWTSGYITDTQYF
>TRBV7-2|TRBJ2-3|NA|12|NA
TGTGCCAGCAGCAAGCCGGTAGATACGCAGTATTTT
CASSKPVDTQYF
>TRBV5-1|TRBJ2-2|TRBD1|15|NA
TGCGCCAGCAGCTGGACAGGGAGGAATGCCGGGGAGCTGTTTTTT
CASSWTGRNAGELFF
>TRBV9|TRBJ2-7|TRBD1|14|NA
TGTGCCAGCGGGAGGACAGGGGGCCGTTACGAGCAGTACTTC
CASGRTGGRYEQYF
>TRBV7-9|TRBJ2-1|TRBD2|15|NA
TGTGCCAGCAGTGCGGGGGTGGTTGGGCACAATGAGCAGTTCTTC
CASSAGVVGHNEQFF
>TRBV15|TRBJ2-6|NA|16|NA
TGTGCCACCAGCAGAGATGAACTCTCTGGGGCCAACGTCCTGACTTTC
CATSRDELSGANVLTF
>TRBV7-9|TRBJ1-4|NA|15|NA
TGTGCCAGCAGCTTAATGGAGGGGGCTAATGAAAAACTGTTTTTT
CASSLMEGANEKLFF
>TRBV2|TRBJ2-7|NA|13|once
TGTGCCAGTATAGACCGGGACACCTACGAGCAGTACTTC
CASIDRDTYEQYF
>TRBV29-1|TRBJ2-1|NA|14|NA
TGCAGCGTTGAACTCCCGGGAACCTACAATGAGCAGTTCTTC
CSVELPGTYNEQFF
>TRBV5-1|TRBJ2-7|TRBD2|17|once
TGCGCCAGCAGCTTGGTTGCGGTGGGGACTAGCGGCTACGAGCAGTACTTC
CASSLVAVGTSGYEQYF
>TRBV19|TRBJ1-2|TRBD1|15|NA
TGTGCCAGTAGTATCCCCCCGGGACAGGGCTATGGCTACACCTTC
CASSIPPGQGYGYTF
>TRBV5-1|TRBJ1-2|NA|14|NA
TGCGCCAGCAGCTCACAGGTTCCCAACTATGGCTACACCTTC
CASSSQVPNYGYTF
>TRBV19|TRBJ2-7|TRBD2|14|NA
TGTGCCAGTAGCGGACTAGCGGGACGTTACGAGCAGTACTTC
CASSGLAGRYEQYF
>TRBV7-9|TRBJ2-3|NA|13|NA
TGTGCCAGCAGCTTAAGGGCCGCGGATACGCAGTATTTT
CASSLRAADTQYF
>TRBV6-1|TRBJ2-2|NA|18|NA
TGTGCCAGCAGTGAAGCCCCTGACACTCGGGGCGGGATCGGGGAGCTGTTTTTT
CASSEAPDTRGGIGELFF
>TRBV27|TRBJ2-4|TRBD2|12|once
TGTGCCAGCGGGACTGGCGGGGGCATTCAGTACTTC
CASGTGGGIQYF
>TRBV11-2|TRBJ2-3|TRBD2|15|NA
TGTGCCAGCAGGTCTCTAGCGGGGAGGGGGGATACGCAGTATTTT
CASRSLAGRGDTQYF
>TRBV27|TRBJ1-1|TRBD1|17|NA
TGTGCCAGCAGTTTAAGTGGACAGGGGGCGGTGAACACTGAAGCTTTCTTT
CASSLSGQGAVNTEAFF
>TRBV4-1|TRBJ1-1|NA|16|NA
TGCGCCAGCAGCCAAGGACTGGGAAGAATGAACACTGAAGCTTTCTTT
CASSQGLGRMNTEAFF
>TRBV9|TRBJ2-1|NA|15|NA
TGTGCCAGCAGCGTAGGGCAGGGCACCTACAATGAGCAGTTCTTC
CASSVGQGTYNEQFF
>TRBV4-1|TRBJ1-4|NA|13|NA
TGCGCCAGCGCCCGGGCCATTAATGAAAAACTGTTTTTT
CASARAINEKLFF
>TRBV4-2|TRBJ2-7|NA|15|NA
TGTGCCAGCAGCCAAGGGGACTCGCTCTCCTACGAGCAGTACTTC
CASSQGDSLSYEQYF
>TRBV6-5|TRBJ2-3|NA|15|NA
TGTGCCAGCAGTTACGCGGGGGCTAGCACAGATACGCAGTATTTT
CASSYAGASTDTQYF
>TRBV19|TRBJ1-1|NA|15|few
TGTGCCAGTAGTATAGAGCCGGGTGCGAACACTGAAGCTTTCTTT
CASSIEPGANTEAFF
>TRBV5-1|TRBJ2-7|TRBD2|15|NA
TGCGCCAGCAGCGCGGACGGTAGCGGGTTCTACGAGCAGTACTTC
CASSADGSGFYEQYF
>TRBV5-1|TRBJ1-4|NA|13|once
TGCGCCAGCAGCTTGAGGACTAATGAAAAACTGTTTTTT
CASSLRTNEKLFF
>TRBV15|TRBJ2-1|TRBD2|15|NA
TGTGCCACCAGCACCCCTAGCGGCTCCTACAATGAGCAGTTCTTC
CATSTPSGSYNEQFF
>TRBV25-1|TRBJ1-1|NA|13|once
TGTGCCAGCAGTGGTCCAGGAGGGACTGAAGCTTTCTTT
CASSGPGGTEAFF
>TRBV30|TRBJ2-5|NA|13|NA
TGTGCCTGGAGTGGCGGGAACCAAGAGACCCAGTACTTC
CAWSGGNQETQYF
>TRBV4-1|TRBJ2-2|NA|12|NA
TGCGCCAGCAGCCCGGCAACCGGGGAGCTGTTTTTT
CASSPATGELFF
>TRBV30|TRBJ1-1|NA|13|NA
TGTGCCTGGAGTGTAATGGGAGACACTGAAGCTTTCTTT
CAWSVMGDTEAFF